This TCR beta chain was observed in a study of tumor-infiltrating lymphocytes in primary liver carcinoma. Study background: Sample counts of productive TCRbeta reads spanned roughly 3.65 to 8 million; these counts were similar across tissue types. Study-wide results and caveats: Between tumor regions, pairs overlapped more than tumor-adjacent and tumor-blood pairs did. In the absence of sorting, bulk samples left CD4+ and CD8+ repertoires uncompared.

Germline DNA was also extracted, and blood RNA derived from unsorted whole blood. Prior to surgery, about 4 milliliters of peripheral blood were drawn. The germline V gene has CDR1 MDHEN and CDR2 SYDVKM. The CDR3 runs to 15 residues. Notes on this clonotype: Its target is unknown. A read error may account for a junction end that differs from germline.

TCR beta cDNA was reverse-transcribed from 400 to 500 ng of total RNA. The reaction used a constant-region primer and ProtoScript II reverse transcriptase. Libraries of TCR beta came from three nested multiplex PCR rounds with slightly modified ARM-PCR. The first two PCR rounds used TRBV1-TRBV30 forward primers with a C-beta reverse primer, about 10 cycles each. TCRdb reprocessed the multiplex PCR reads with MiXCR, giving one entry per CDR3 protein. The sample carries about 200,000 distinct CDR3 sequences, 65% recorded once. What was sequenced was peripheral blood. The J gene is TRBJ2-3, the V gene TRBV28; 7 bases agree with TRBD2. This TCR came from a woman aged 60-70 years with primary liver carcinoma and hepatitis B virus infection. CDR3 coding DNA: TGTGCCAGCCGTTTAATGGGGGGGAGCACAGATACGCAGTATTTT. Its protein is CASRLMGGSTDTQYF. Combining the CDR3 with reference TRBV28 and TRBJ2-3 gives the whole variable domain DVKVTQSSRYLVKRTGEKVFLECVQDMDHENMFWYRQDPGLGLRLIYFSYDVKMKEKGDIPEGYSVSREKKERFSLILESASTNQTSMYLCASRLMGGSTDTQYFGPGTRLTVL.